The 32 T cell receptor beta chains presented below share a single source sample, sequenced in a study of blood T cells in healthy people across ages. Combining a sample-barcoded 5' primer with a J-beta primer mix, a second PCR ran for about 7 to 11 cycles. Via MiXCR, TCRdb re-called the 5' RACE reads, giving one row per CDR3 protein. The data show approximately 940,000 distinct CDR3 sequences, around 48% seen once. Sequenced sample: blood. The receptors derive from a man younger than 40 in good health.

The rearrangement links TRBV5-1 to TRBJ1-2; a possible D gene is TRBD1 (6 bases). Trimming left V 0 bases short and J 7 bases short, with 19 bases between. The CDR3 runs 16 residues. Per the germline V gene, CDR1 is SGHRS and CDR2 is YFSETQ. CDR3 amino acids: CASSLAPDRGLGGYTF. CDR3 nucleotides: TGCGCCAGCAGCTTGGCTCCGGACAGAGGGCTCGGTGGCTACACCTTC.

This clonotype was seen repeatedly, ten times or more. The chain carries TRBV9 and TRBJ2-3; 7 bases line up with TRBD2. This CDR3 comprises 14 residues. Unmatched junction bases numbered 3, after V lost 0 bases and J lost 5 bases. Germline V gene data show CDR1 as SGDLS and CDR2 as YYNGEE. DNA of the CDR3: TGTGCCAGCAGCGTAGGTTCTAGCGGAGATACGCAGTATTTT. Amino acids: CASSVGSSGDTQYF.

This sequence joins TRBV4-2 and TRBJ2-1, with a possible D match to TRBD1 (6 bases). Looked up from germline, CDR1 is LGHNA and CDR2 is YNFKEQ. The CDR3 spans 16 residues. The ends were cut back, 2 bases at V and 7 bases at J, with 18 bases in the middle. CDR3 sequence: CASSQPDREGPNEQFF. CDR3 in DNA: TGTGCCAGCAGCCAACCGGACAGAGAAGGGCCAAATGAGCAGTTCTTC.

This sequence joins TRBV29-1 and TRBJ2-7; D tentatively reads TRBD1 or TRBD2 (5 bases each). V lost 1 base, J lost 2 bases, and 15 bases lay in between. This CDR3 is built from 15 residues. The germline CDR1 and CDR2 sequences are SQVTM and ANQGSEA. The CDR3 loop is CSVEGPGSGTYEQYF. The CDR3 nucleotides are TGCAGCGTTGAAGGTCCAGGGAGTGGGACCTACGAGCAGTACTTC.

This chain joins TRBV29-1 and TRBJ1-5; 8 nucleotides line up with TRBD1. The CDR3 extends over 14 amino acids. J was trimmed by 2 bases and V by 4 bases; bases with no gene match: 4. In germline, CDR1 is SQVTM, CDR2 ANQGSEA. CDR3 coding DNA: TGCAGCGTTGCGCTGGACAGGGGCAATCAGCCCCAGCATTTT. Protein: CSVALDRGNQPQHF.

This clonotype was counted only a few times. V gene TRBV7-3 combines with J gene TRBJ2-1; 7 bases map to TRBD2. The CDR3 covers 14 residues. J was trimmed by 3 bases and V by 5 bases; bases with no gene match: 4. CDR1 and CDR2 (germline): SGHTA, FQGTGA. In nucleotides, the CDR3 is TGTGCCAGCAGCGTCCGGGGGGACTACAATGAGCAGTTCTTC. As protein: CASSVRGDYNEQFF.

V is TRBV6-2 or TRBV6-3 and J is TRBJ2-3; 11 nucleotides align to TRBD2. With 5 bases clipped from V and 2 bases from J, the junction kept 12 bases outside the gene matches. The CDR3 loop spans 18 amino acids. Germline assignment: CDR1 MNHEY and CDR2 SVGEGT. For the CDR3, the DNA is TGTGCCAGCAGTATCCGACTAGCGGGGACCATTTTCACAGATACGCAGTATTTT. Residues: CASSIRLAGTIFTDTQYF.

The rearrangement links TRBV6-2 or TRBV6-3 to TRBJ1-6; D uncertain. CDR3 length: 16 amino acids. Germline assignment: CDR1 MNHEY and CDR2 SVGEGT. Trimming took off 4 bases at V and 10 bases at J, with 20 bases between the two ends. In DNA form, the CDR3 reads TGTGCCAGCAGTTTACCCCCTGACCGAATGGAGTCACCCCTCCACTTT. Protein sequence: CASSLPPDRMESPLHF.

The chain has TRBV12-3 or TRBV12-4 and TRBJ1-6, with TRBD1 matching 8 bases. This CDR3 comprises 15 residues. V shed 5 bases, J shed 6 bases, and the junction held 6 bases outside the gene matches. The CDR3 coding sequence is TGTGCCAGCAGTCCCCAGACAGGGGTTAATTCACCCCTCCACTTT. This sequence encodes CASSPQTGVNSPLHF.

The rearrangement uses TRBV11-2 and TRBJ2-4; 7 bases line up with TRBD1. Germline trimming cut 0 bases from V and 15 bases from J; bases unmatched to any gene: 8. Germline V CDR1 and CDR2: SGHAT, FQNNGV. The CDR3 sequence is 13 residues long. The CDR3 sequence: CASSLERGRGLYF. The DNA for the CDR3 is TGTGCCAGCAGCTTAGAAAGAGGCAGGGGGTTGTACTTC. Variable domain in full (rest from reference TRBV11-2 and TRBJ2-4): EAGVAQSPRYKIIEKRQSVAFWCNPISGHATLYWYQQILGQGPKLLIQFQNNGVVDDSQLPKDRFSAERLKGVDSTLKIQPAKLEDSAVYLCASSLERGRGLYFGAGTRLSVL.

To note about this clonotype: A much bigger clone sits one base away, suggesting this may be a read error. The genes are TRBV7-3 and TRBJ2-1; no definite D call. With 5 bases removed from V and 5 bases from J, the gap between germline ends came to 13 bases. CDR1 is SGHTA and CDR2 is FQGTGA in the germline V gene. The CDR3 extends over 14 amino acids. Here the CDR3 reads CASSVMGWNNEQFF. DNA of the CDR3: TGTGCCAGCAGCGTAATGGGTTGGAACAATGAGCAGTTCTTC.

This clonotype showed up many times. This chain uses TRBV27 with TRBJ2-7, with D possibly TRBD1 on 5 matching bases. Germline V gives CDR1 MNHEY, CDR2 SMNVEV (reference sequence). CDR3 length: 15 residues. V gave up 4 bases and J gave up 1 base, with 14 bases separating them. The CDR3 nucleotides read TGTGCCAGCAGTTCGGCAGGGATAGGGTCCTACGAGCAGTACTTC. It specifies CASSSAGIGSYEQYF.

The chain links TRBV2 to TRBJ1-4, with 9 positions matching TRBD1. After removal of 7 bases from V and 7 bases from J, the junction contained 10 bases not matched to a gene. Germline V gene sequence: CDR1 SNHLY, CDR2 FYNNEI. This CDR3 comprises 15 residues. The CDR3 nucleotides are TGTGCCAGCAATCGGGAGACAGGGGGGGGTGAAAAACTGTTTTTT. As protein: CASNRETGGGEKLFF.

The chain recombines TRBV7-2 with TRBJ1-6; TRBD1 aligns across 8 bases. With V trimmed by 5 bases and J by 0 bases, 6 bases remained unmatched. This CDR3 contains 17 residues. CDR1 is SGHTA, CDR2 FQGNSA, per germline. The CDR3 loop reads CASSVTGVSSYNSPLHF. The CDR3 bases are TGTGCCAGCAGCGTGACAGGGGTGAGCTCCTATAATTCACCCCTCCACTTT.

The CDR3 sequence is CASSLSRSNNEQFF. CDR3 DNA sequence: TGTGCCAGCAGTTTAAGCAGGTCCAACAATGAGCAGTTCTTC. The genes are TRBV27 and TRBJ2-1; D not resolved. This CDR3 contains 14 residues. Germline V CDR1 and CDR2: MNHEY, SMNVEV (reference sequence). V lost 2 bases to trimming and J lost 5 bases, with 10 bases between them.

For this clonotype: Sequence at one end of the junction differs from germline and may be a read error. The J gene is TRBJ2-1, the V gene TRBV25-1; D is perhaps TRBD1 (6 bases). This CDR3 region has 13 residues. Per germline, CDR1 MGHDK and CDR2 SYGVNS. The CDR3 coding sequence is TGTACCAGCAGTCCTCAGGGGTGGGATGAGCAGTTCTTC. As protein: CTSSPQGWDEQFF.

This clonotype has a single count. The chain is built from TRBV5-1 and TRBJ1-1; no reliable D call. Germline CDR1 reads SGHRS; CDR2 reads YFSETQ. V dropped 4 bases and J dropped 1 base, with 8 bases sitting between them. The CDR3 covers 13 residues. The CDR3 reads CASSTSRNTEAFF. DNA for the CDR3: TGCGCCAGCAGCACCTCAAGGAACACTGAAGCTTTCTTT.

The V gene is TRBV27, the J gene TRBJ2-5; the D gene is possibly TRBD2 (5 bases). The CDR3 runs to 14 residues. V was pared by 2 bases and J by 6 bases, with 13 bases between. In germline, CDR1 is MNHEY, CDR2 SMNVEV (reference sequence). The CDR3 region is CASSLMGTGKTQYF. Here the CDR3 DNA reads TGTGCCAGCAGTTTAATGGGAACGGGAAAGACCCAGTACTTC.

As regards this clonotype: Being one base from a much bigger clone, this may be a read error. This chain connects TRBV29-1 to TRBJ2-3; D is perhaps TRBD1 (6 bases). The length of the CDR3 is 15 residues. Germline assignment: CDR1 SQVTM and CDR2 ANQGSEA. CDR3 in amino acids: CSAEDWAGESDTQYF. CDR3 bases: TGCAGCGCTGAAGATTGGGCAGGGGAGTCAGATACGCAGTATTTT.

This sequence joins TRBV3-1 and TRBJ2-7; the D gene is possibly TRBD1 (6 bases). Trimming stripped 1 base from V and 3 bases from J, with 13 bases between. The V gene's germline CDR1 is LGHDT and CDR2 YNNKEL (reference sequence). The CDR3 covers 15 residues. The CDR3 coding sequence is TGTGCCAGCAGCCAAGGACCAGGGGCCCTCTACGAGCAGTACTTC. Translation: CASSQGPGALYEQYF.

V and J are TRBV7-2 and TRBJ1-2; TRBD1 matches at 11 bases. The CDR3 runs 18 residues. Trimming removed 2 bases from V and 3 bases from J; junction bases left unmatched: 11. Germline lookup yields CDR1 SGHTA and CDR2 FQGNSA. CDR3 in amino acids: CASSLKRRTGGADYGYTF. The CDR3 DNA reads TGTGCCAGCAGCTTAAAGAGGCGGACAGGGGGCGCGGACTATGGCTACACCTTC.

Concerning this clonotype itself: This may be a read error: a much more frequent sequence differs by one nucleotide. The chain couples TRBV29-1 to TRBJ2-7; D is unresolved. Trimming stripped 6 bases from V and 0 bases from J, with 12 bases between. The germline V gene has CDR1 SQVTM and CDR2 ANQGSEA. This CDR3 is built from 13 residues. This chain's CDR3 is CSVQIVSSYEQYF. CDR3 DNA: TGCAGCGTGCAGATAGTGAGCTCCTACGAGCAGTACTTC.

This sequence joins TRBV2 and TRBJ1-5; D may be TRBD1 (5 bases). The V and J ends lost 7 bases and 3 bases respectively, with 10 bases between them. Germline lookup yields CDR1 SNHLY and CDR2 FYNNEI. The CDR3 is 13 residues long. The CDR3 DNA reads as TGTGCCAGCAAAAAGGGGAACAATCAGCCCCAGCATTTT. It specifies CASKKGNNQPQHF.

This clonotype was detected a few times. This sequence joins TRBV25-1 and TRBJ2-5, with D possibly being TRBD1 or TRBD2 (6 bases each). Germline assignment: CDR1 MGHDK and CDR2 SYGVNS. The V gene lost 3 bases and the J gene lost 11 bases, with 19 bases spanning the gap. The CDR3 is 14 amino acids. CDR3 sequence (DNA): TGTGCCAGCAGTGAGGGAACAGGGTCGGGGGAGCAGTACTTC. Amino acid sequence: CASSEGTGSGEQYF. Based on the CDR3 plus reference TRBV25-1 and TRBJ2-5, the full variable domain is EADIYQTPRYLVIGTGKKITLECSQTMGHDKMYWYQQDPGMELHLIHYSYGVNSTEKGDLSSESTVSRIRTEHFPLTLESARPSHTSQYLCASSEGTGSGEQYFGPGTRLLVL.

This rearrangement joins TRBV19 to TRBJ1-5; the D gene is possibly TRBD1 (5 bases). The CDR3 spans 15 residues. Trimming pared 3 bases from V and 2 bases from J, leaving 11 bases between. In germline, CDR1 is LNHDA, CDR2 SQIVND (reference sequence). The CDR3 bases are TGTGCCAGTAGTATCTTCCTGGGGGGCAATCAGCCCCAGCATTTT. Translated, it gives CASSIFLGGNQPQHF.

The V gene is TRBV11-1, the J gene TRBJ2-3; D is perhaps TRBD1 (6 bases). The ends were cut back, 1 base at V and 5 bases at J, with 13 bases in the middle. The germline V gene encodes CDR1 SGHAT and CDR2 FQDESV (reference sequence). The CDR3 runs 15 residues. CDR3 residues: CASSLVGGPRDTQYF. CDR3 nucleotides: TGTGCCAGCAGCTTAGTTGGGGGCCCTAGAGATACGCAGTATTTT.

J is TRBJ2-4 and V is TRBV28; TRBD2 aligns across 7 bases. The end of the DNA aligns better with TRBJ2-7, so the J call may be wrong. Germline CDR1 reads MDHEN; CDR2 reads SYDVKM. CDR3 length equals 14 residues. CDR3 DNA sequence: TGTGCCAGCAGTGTGGGGAGGGACCTCGGCGAGCAGTACTTC. Encoded protein: CASSVGRDLGEQYF.

The genes are TRBV27 and TRBJ1-4; 7 bases agree with TRBD1. The V segment lost 2 bases and the J segment 11 bases; nucleotides outside the gene matches: 8. The germline V gene has CDR1 MNHEY and CDR2 SMNVEV (reference sequence). The CDR3 spans 14 residues. As DNA, the CDR3 is TGTGCCAGCAGTTTAGGGACAGACTCATGGAAACTGTTTTTT. Protein: CASSLGTDSWKLFF.

J is TRBJ1-6 and V is TRBV30; TRBD1 might be the D (6 bases). The CDR3 has 14 amino acids. The V end lost 0 bases, the J end lost 9 bases, and 12 bases lay between the germline ends. From germline, CDR1 is GTSNPN and CDR2 SVGIG (reference sequence). CDR3 DNA sequence: TGTGCCTGGAGTGTACAAGGGGGTAGTTCACCCCTCCACTTT. This sequence encodes CAWSVQGGSSPLHF.

The gene calls are TRBV29-1 and TRBJ2-7; D gene uncertain. This CDR3 has 11 amino acids. Germline values: CDR1 SQVTM, CDR2 ANQGSEA. Trimming stripped 4 bases from V and 4 bases from J, with 8 bases between. CDR3 sequence: CSVGYMYEQYF. For the CDR3, the DNA is TGCAGCGTTGGGTACATGTACGAGCAGTACTTC.

The V and J genes are TRBV12-3 or TRBV12-4 and TRBJ2-3; TRBD2 matches at 8 bases. The CDR3 is 14 residues long. Trimming at V came to 7 bases and at J to 3 bases, leaving 6 bases not matched to a gene. The CDR3 sequence: CASKSGGGTDTQYF. The CDR3 DNA reads as TGTGCCAGCAAGTCAGGCGGGGGGACAGATACGCAGTATTTT.

The V and J genes are TRBV24-1 and TRBJ2-7, with TRBD1 identical over 7 bases. This CDR3 spans 15 amino acids. The trim removed 3 bases at V and 4 bases at J, leaving 8 bases unmatched. CDR1 KGHDR and CDR2 SFDVKD come from the germline V gene. The CDR3 DNA is TGTGCCACCAGTGATCCACAGGGGAGTGGATACGAGCAGTACTTC. Amino acids: CATSDPQGSGYEQYF.